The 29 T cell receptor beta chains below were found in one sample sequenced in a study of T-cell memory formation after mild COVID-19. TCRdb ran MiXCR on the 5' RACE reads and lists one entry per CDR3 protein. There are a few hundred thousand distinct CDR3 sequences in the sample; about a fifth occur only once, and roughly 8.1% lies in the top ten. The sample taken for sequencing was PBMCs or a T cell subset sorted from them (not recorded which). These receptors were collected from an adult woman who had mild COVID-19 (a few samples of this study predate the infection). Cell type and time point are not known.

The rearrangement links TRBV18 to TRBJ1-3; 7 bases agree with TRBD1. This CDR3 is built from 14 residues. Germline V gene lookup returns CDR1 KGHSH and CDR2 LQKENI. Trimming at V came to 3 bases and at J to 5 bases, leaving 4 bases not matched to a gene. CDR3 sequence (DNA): TGTGCCAGCTCACCGCCGGGACAGCGAAACACCATATATTTT. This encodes CASSPPGQRNTIYF.

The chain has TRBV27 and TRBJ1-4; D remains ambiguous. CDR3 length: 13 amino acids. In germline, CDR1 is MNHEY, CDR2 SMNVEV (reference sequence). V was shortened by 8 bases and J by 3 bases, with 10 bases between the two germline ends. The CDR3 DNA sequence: TGTGCCAGCCGTCGGCCACCTAATGAAAAACTGTTTTTT. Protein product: CASRRPPNEKLFF.

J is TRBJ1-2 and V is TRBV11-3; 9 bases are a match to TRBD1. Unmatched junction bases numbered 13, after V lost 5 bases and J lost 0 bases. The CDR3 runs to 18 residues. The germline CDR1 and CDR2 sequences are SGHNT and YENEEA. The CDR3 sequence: CASSRTHRRDRANYGYTF. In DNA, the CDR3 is TGTGCCAGCAGCCGTACGCATCGAAGGGACAGGGCTAACTATGGCTACACCTTC.

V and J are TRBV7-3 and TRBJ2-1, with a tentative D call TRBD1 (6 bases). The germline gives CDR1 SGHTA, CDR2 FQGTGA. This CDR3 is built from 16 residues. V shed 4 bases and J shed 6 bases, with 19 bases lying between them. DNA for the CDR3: TGTGCCAGCAGCTCAACCGGGACACGACCCAGCAATGAGCAGTTCTTC. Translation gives CASSSTGTRPSNEQFF.

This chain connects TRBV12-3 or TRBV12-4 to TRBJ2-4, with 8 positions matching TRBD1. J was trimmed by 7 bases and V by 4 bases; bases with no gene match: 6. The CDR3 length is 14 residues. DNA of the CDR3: TGTGCCAGCAGTTCCTGGACAGGGATCAACATTCAGTACTTC. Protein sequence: CASSSWTGINIQYF.

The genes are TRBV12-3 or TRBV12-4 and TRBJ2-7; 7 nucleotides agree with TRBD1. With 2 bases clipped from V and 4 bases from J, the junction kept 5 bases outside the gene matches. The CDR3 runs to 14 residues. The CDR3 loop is CASSLRDSLYEQYF. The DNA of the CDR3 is TGTGCCAGCAGTTTAAGGGACAGTCTTTACGAGCAGTACTTC.

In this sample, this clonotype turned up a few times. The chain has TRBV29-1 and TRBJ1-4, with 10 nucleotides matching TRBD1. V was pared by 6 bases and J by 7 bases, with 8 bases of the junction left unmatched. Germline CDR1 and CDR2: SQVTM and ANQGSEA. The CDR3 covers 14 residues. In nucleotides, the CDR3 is TGCAGCGTGGGACCCGGGACAGGGGCTGAAAAACTGTTTTTT. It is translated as CSVGPGTGAEKLFF. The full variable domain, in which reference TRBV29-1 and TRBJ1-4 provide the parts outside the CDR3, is SAVISQKPSRDICQRGTSLTIQCQVDSQVTMMFWYRQQPGQSLTLIATANQGSEATYESGFVIDKFPISRPNLTFSTLTVSNMSPEDSSIYLCSVGPGTGAEKLFFGSGTQLSVL.

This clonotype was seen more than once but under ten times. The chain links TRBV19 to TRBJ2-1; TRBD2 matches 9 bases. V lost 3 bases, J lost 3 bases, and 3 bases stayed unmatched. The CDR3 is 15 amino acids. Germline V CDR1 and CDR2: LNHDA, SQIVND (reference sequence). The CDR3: CASSMASGIYNEQFF. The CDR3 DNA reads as TGTGCCAGTAGTATGGCTAGCGGGATCTACAATGAGCAGTTCTTC.

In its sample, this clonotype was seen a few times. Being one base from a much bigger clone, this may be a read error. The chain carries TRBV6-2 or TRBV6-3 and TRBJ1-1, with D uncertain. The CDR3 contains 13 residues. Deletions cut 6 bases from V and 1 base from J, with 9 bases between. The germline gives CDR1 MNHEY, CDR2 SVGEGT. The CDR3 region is CASSLNWNTEAFF. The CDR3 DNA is TGTGCCAGCAGCTTAAATTGGAACACTGAAGCTTTCTTT.

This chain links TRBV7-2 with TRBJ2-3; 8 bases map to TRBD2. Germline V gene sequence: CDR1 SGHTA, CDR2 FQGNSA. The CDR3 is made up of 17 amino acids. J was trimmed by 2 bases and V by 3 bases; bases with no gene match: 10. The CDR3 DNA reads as TGTGCCAGCAGCTTCTTCCGTAGCGGGGCCCCCACAGATACGCAGTATTTT. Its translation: CASSFFRSGAPTDTQYF.

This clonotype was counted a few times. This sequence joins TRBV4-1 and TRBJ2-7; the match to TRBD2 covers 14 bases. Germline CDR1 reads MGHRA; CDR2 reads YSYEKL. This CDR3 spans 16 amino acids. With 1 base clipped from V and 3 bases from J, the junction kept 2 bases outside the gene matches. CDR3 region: CASSQAGTSGGYEQYF. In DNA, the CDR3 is TGCGCCAGCAGCCAAGCTGGGACTAGCGGGGGCTACGAGCAGTACTTC.

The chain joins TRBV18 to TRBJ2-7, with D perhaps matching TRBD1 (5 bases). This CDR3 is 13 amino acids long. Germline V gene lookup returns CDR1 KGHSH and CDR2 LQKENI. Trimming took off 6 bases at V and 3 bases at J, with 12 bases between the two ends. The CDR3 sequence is CASSSHTGYEQYF. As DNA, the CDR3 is TGTGCCAGCTCTTCTCACACAGGCTACGAGCAGTACTTC.

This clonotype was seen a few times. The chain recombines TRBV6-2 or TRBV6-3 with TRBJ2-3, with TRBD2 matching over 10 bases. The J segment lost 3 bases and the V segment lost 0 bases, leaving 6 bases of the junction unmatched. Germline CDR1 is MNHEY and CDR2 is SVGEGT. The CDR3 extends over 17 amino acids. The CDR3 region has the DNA TGTGCCAGCAGTTACTCGACACTAGCGGGAAGAACAGATACGCAGTATTTT. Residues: CASSYSTLAGRTDTQYF.

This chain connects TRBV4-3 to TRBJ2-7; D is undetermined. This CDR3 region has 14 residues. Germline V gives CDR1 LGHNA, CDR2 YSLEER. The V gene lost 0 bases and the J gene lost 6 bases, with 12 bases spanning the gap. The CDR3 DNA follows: TGCGCCAGCAGCCAAGATCCTACCCCCCTCGAGCAGTACTTC. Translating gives CASSQDPTPLEQYF.

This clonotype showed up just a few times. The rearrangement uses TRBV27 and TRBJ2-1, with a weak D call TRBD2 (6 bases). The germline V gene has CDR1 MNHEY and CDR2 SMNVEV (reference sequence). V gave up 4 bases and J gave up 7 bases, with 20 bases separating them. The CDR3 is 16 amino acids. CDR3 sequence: CASSSTSGVGSNEQFF. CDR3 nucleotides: TGTGCCAGCAGTTCGACTTCGGGAGTAGGTAGTAATGAGCAGTTCTTC.

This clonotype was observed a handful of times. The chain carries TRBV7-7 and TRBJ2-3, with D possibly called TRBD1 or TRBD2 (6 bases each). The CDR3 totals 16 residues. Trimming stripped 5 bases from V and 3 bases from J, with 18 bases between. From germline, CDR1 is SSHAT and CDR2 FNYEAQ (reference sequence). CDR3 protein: CASSPQGGTRTDTQYF. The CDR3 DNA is TGTGCCAGCAGCCCCCAAGGGGGGACAAGGACAGATACGCAGTATTTT.

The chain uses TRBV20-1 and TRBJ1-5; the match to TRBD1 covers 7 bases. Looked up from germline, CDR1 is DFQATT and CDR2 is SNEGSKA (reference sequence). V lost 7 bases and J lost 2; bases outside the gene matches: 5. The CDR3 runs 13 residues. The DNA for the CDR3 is TGCAGTGGGATAGGACAGGGCAATCAGCCCCAGCATTTT. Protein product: CSGIGQGNQPQHF.

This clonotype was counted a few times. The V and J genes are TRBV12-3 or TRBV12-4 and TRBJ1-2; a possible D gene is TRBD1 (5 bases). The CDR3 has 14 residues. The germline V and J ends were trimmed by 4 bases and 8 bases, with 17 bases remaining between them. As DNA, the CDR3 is TGTGCCAGCAGTTCCTTCCGCTCCGGGGGAGGCTACACCTTC. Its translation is CASSSFRSGGGYTF.

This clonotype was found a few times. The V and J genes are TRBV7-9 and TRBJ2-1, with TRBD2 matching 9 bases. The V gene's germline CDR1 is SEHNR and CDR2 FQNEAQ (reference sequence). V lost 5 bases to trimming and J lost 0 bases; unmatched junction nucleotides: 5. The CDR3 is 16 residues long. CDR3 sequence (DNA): TGTGCCAGCAGCCCGGATAGCGGGAGCTCCTACAATGAGCAGTTCTTC. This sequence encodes CASSPDSGSSYNEQFF.

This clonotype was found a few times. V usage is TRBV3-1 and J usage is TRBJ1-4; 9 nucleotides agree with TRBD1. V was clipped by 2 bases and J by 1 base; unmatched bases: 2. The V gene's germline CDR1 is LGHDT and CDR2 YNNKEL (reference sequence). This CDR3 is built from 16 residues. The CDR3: CASSQWGQGTNEKLFF. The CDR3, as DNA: TGTGCCAGCAGCCAATGGGGACAGGGAACTAATGAAAAACTGTTTTTT. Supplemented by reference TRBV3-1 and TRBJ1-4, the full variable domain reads DTAVSQTPKYLVTQMGNDKSIKCEQNLGHDTMYWYKQDSKKFLKIMFSYNNKELIINETVPNRFSPKSPDKAHLNLHINSLELGDSAVYFCASSQWGQGTNEKLFFGSGTQLSVL.

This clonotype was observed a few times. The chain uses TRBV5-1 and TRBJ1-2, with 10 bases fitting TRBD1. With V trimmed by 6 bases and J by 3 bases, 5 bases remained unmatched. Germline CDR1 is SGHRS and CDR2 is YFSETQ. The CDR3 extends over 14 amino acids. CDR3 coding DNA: TGCGCCAGCACCAACGGACAGGGGGACTATGGCTACACCTTC. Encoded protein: CASTNGQGDYGYTF.

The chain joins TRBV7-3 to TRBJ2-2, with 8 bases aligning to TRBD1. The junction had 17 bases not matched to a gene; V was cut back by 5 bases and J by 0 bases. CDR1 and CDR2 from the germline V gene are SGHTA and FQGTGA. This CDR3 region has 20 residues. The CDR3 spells CASSRWGTGLSSANTGELFF. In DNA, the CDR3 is TGTGCCAGCAGCCGCTGGGGGACAGGCCTAAGTTCCGCGAACACCGGGGAGCTGTTTTTT.

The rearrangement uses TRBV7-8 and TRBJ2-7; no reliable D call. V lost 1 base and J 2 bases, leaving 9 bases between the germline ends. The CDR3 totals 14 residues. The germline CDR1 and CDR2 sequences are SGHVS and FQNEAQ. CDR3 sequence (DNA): TGTGCCAGCAGCTTAGGCGGATTCCCCTACGAGCAGTACTTC. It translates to CASSLGGFPYEQYF.

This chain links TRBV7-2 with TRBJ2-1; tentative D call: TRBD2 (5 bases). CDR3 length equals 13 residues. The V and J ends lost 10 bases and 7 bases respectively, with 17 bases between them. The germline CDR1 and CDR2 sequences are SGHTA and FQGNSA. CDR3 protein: CATRKAADNEQFF. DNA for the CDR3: TGTGCCACTCGAAAAGCGGCAGATAATGAGCAGTTCTTC.

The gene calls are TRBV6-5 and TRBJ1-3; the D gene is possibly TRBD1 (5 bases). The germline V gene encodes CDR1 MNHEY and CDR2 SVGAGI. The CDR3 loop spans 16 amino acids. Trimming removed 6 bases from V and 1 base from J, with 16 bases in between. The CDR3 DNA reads TGTGCCAGCAGCCGAGGCAGGGAAATTTCTGGAAACACCATATATTTT. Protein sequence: CASSRGREISGNTIYF.

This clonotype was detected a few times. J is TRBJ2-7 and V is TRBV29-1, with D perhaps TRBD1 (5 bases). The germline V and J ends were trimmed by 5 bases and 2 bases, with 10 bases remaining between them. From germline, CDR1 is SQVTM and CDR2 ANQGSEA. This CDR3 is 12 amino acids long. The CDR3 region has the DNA TGCAGCGTTTCAGGGCTTGCCTACGAGCAGTACTTC. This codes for CSVSGLAYEQYF.

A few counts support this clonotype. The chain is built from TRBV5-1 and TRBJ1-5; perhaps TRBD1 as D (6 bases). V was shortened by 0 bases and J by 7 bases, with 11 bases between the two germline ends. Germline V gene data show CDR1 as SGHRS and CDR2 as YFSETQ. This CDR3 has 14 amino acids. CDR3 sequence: CASSLGGRSQPQHF. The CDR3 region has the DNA TGCGCCAGCAGCTTGGGGGGGCGCAGCCAGCCCCAGCATTTT.

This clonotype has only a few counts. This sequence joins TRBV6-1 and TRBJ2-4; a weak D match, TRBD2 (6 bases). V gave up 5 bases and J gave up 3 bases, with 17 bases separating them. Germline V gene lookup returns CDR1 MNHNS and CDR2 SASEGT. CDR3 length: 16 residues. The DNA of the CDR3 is TGTGCCAGCAGTCGATATCCTAGCGAAGGCAAAAACATTCAGTACTTC. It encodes CASSRYPSEGKNIQYF.

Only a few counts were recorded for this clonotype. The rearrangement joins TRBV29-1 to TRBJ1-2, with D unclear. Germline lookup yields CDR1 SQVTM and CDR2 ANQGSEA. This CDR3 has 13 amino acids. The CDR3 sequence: CSAAVSVNYGYTF. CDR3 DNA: TGCAGTGCAGCTGTCTCCGTTAACTATGGCTACACCTTC.